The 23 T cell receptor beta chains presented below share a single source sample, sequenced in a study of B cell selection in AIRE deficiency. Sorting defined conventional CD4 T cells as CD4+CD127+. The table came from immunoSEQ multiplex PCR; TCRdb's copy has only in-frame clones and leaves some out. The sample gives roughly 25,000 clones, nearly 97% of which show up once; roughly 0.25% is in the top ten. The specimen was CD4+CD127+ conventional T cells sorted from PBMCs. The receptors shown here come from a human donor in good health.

The CDR3 region is CANSAGKAQSWGPPYEQYF. In nucleotides, the CDR3 is TGTGCCAACTCAGCAGGGAAAGCACAGAGCTGGGGGCCGCCCTACGAGCAGTACTTC. The chain joins TRBV2 to TRBJ2-7; perhaps TRBD1 as D (6 bases). The germline V gene has CDR1 SNHLY and CDR2 FYNNEI. Deletions cut 10 bases from V and 2 bases from J, with 33 bases between. This CDR3 region has 19 residues.

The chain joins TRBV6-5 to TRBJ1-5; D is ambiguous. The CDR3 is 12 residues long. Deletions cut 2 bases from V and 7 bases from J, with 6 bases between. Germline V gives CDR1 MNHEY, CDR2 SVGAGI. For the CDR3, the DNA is TGTGCCAGCAGTTACCCGGGACAGCCCCAGCATTTT. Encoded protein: CASSYPGQPQHF.

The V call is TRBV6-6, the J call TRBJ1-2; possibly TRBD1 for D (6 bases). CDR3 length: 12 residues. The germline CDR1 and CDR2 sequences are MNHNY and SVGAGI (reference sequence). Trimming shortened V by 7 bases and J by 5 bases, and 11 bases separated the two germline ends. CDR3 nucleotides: TGTGCCAGCACCCAGGGGAAATATGGCTACACCTTC. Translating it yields CASTQGKYGYTF.

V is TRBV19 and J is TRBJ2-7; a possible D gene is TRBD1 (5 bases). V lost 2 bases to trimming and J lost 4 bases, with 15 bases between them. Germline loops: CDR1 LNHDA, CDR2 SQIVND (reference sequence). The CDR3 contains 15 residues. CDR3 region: CASSISQGKGYEQYF. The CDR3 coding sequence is TGTGCCAGTAGTATAAGTCAGGGTAAAGGGTACGAGCAGTACTTC.

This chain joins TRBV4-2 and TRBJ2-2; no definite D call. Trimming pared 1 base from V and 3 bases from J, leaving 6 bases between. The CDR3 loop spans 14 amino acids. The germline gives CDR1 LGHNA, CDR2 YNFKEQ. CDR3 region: CASSQGLYTGELFF. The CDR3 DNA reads TGTGCCAGCAGCCAAGGTCTTTACACCGGGGAGCTGTTTTTT.

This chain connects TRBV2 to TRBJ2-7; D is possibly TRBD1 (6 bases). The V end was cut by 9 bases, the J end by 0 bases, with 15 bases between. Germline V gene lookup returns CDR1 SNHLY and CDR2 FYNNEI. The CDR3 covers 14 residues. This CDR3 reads CASIPGTHSYEQYF. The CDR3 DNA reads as TGTGCCAGTATTCCTGGGACACACTCCTACGAGCAGTACTTC.

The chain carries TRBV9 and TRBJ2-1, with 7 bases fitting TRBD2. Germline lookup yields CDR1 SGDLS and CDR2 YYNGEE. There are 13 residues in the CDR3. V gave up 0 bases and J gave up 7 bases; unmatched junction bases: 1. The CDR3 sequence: CASSVGGGNEQFF. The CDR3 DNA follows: TGTGCCAGCAGCGTAGGGGGAGGGAATGAGCAGTTCTTC. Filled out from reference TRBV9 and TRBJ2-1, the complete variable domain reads DSGVTQTPKHLITATGQRVTLRCSPRSGDLSVYWYQQSLDQGLQFLIQYYNGEERAKGNILERFSAQQFPDLHSELNLSSLELGDSALYFCASSVGGGNEQFFGPGTRLTVL.

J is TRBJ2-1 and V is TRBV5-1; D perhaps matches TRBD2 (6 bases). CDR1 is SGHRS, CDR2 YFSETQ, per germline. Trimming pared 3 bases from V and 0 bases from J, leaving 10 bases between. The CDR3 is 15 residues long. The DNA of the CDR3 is TGCGCCAGCAGCTCGGCGGGGAGCTCCTACAATGAGCAGTTCTTC. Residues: CASSSAGSSYNEQFF.

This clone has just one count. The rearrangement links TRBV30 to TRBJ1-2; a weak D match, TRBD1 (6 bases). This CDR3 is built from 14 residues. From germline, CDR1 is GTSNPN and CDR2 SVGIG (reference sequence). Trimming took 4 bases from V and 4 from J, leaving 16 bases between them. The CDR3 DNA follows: TGTGCCTGGACACCCAAAAGGGGGTCCTATGGCTACACCTTC. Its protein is CAWTPKRGSYGYTF.

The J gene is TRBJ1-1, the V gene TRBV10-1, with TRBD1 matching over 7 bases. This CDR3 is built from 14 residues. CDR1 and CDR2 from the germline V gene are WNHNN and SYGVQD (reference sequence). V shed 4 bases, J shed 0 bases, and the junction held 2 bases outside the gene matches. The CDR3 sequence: CASSVDRVNTEAFF. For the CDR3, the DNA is TGCGCCAGCAGTGTAGACAGGGTGAACACTGAAGCTTTCTTT.

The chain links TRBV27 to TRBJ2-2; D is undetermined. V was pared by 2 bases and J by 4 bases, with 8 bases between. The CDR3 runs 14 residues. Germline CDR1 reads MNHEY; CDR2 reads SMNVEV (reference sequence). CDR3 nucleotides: TGTGCCAGCAGTTTAGCTGGCACCACCGGGGAGCTGTTTTTT. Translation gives CASSLAGTTGELFF.

CDR3 loop: CASSSRSGSYNEQFF. The CDR3 nucleotides read TGTGCCAGCAGCTCGCGGAGTGGGTCCTACAATGAGCAGTTCTTC. The V and J genes are TRBV7-3 and TRBJ2-1; D is unclear. Between the trimmed V and J ends, which lost 4 bases and 1 base, there was a span of 11 bases. The length of the CDR3 is 15 residues. Germline V gene sequence: CDR1 SGHTA, CDR2 FQGTGA.

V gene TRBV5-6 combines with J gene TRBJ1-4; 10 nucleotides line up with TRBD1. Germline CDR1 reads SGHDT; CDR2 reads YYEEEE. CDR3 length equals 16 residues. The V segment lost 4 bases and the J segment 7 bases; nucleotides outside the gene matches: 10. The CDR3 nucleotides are TGTGCCAGCAGCGATTGGACAGGGGGAGGTAGTGAAAAACTGTTTTTT. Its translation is CASSDWTGGGSEKLFF.

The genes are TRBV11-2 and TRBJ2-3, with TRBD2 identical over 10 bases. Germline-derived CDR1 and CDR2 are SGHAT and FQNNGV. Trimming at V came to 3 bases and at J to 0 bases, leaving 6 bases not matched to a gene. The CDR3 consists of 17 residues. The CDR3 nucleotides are TGTGCCAGCAGCTTTCTCAGCGGGGGGGCTAGCACAGATACGCAGTATTTT. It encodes CASSFLSGGASTDTQYF.

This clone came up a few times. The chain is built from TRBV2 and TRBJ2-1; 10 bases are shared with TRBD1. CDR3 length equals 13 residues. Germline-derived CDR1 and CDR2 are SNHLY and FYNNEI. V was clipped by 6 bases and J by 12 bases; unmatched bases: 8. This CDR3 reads CASSLDRGRGQFF. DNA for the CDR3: TGTGCCAGCAGCTTGGACAGGGGGAGGGGGCAGTTCTTC.

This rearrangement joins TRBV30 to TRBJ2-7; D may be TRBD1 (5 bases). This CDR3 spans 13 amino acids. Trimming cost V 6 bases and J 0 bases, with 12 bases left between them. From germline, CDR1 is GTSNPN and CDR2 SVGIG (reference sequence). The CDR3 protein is CACQGPTSYEQYF. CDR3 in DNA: TGTGCCTGCCAGGGCCCAACCTCCTACGAGCAGTACTTC.

The CDR3 coding sequence is TGTGCCAGCAGCCAAGCCCTACCGCAGGGGCAGTTCTTC. This translates into CASSQALPQGQFF. V usage is TRBV14 and J usage is TRBJ2-1; D may be TRBD1 (5 bases). CDR1 is SGHDN, CDR2 FVKESK, per germline. V gave up 1 base and J gave up 12 bases, with 13 bases separating them. The CDR3 length is 13 residues.

This chain's CDR3 is CASSYGSNQPQHF. As DNA, the CDR3 is TGTGCCAGCAGTTATGGTAGCAATCAGCCCCAGCATTTT. The J gene is TRBJ1-5, the V gene TRBV6-5; D is uncertain. Trimming cost V 3 bases and J 0 bases, with 3 bases left between them. Germline V CDR1 and CDR2: MNHEY, SVGAGI. The CDR3 spans 13 residues.

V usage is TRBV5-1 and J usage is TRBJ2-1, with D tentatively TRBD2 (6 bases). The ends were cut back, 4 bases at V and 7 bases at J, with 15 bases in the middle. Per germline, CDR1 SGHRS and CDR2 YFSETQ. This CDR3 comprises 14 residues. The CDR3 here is CASSLTSGLNEQFF. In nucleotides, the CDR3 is TGCGCCAGCAGCCTGACTAGTGGATTGAATGAGCAGTTCTTC.

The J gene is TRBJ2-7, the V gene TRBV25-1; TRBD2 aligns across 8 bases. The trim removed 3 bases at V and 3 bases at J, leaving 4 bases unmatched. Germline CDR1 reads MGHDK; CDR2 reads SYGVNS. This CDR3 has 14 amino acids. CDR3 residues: CASSETSAGYEQYF. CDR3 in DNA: TGTGCCAGCAGTGAGACTAGCGCGGGCTACGAGCAGTACTTC.

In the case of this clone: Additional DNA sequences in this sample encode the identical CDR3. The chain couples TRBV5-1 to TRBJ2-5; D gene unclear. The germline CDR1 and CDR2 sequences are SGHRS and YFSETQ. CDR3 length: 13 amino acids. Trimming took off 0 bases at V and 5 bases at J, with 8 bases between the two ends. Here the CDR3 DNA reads TGCGCCAGCAGCTTGGTCGGTGGGGAGACCCAGTACTTC. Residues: CASSLVGGETQYF.

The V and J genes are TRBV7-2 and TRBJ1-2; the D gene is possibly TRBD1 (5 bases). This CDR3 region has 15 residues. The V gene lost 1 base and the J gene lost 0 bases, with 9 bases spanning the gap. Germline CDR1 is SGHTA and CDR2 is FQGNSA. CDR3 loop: CASSLVGGANYGYTF. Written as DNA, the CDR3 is TGTGCCAGCAGCTTAGTCGGGGGGGCTAACTATGGCTACACCTTC.

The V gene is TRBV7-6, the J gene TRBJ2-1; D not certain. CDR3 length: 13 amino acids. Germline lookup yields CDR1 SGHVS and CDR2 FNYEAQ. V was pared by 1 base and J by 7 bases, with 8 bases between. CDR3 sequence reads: CASSLGSRNEQFF. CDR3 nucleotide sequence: TGTGCCAGCAGCTTAGGGTCTAGGAATGAGCAGTTCTTC.